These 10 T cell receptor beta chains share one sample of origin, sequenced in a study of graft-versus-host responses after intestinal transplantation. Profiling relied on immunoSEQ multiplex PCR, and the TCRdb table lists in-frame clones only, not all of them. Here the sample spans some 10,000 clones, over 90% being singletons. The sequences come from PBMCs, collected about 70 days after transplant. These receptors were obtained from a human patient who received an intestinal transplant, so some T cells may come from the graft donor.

CDR3 sequence: CASSIRGAPENIQYF. The CDR3 DNA reads TGTGCCAGTAGTATTCGGGGGGCTCCCGAAAACATTCAGTACTTC. The chain uses TRBV19 and TRBJ2-4; D may be TRBD2 (7 bases). Germline lookup yields CDR1 LNHDA and CDR2 SQIVND (reference sequence). V gave up 3 bases and J gave up 5 bases, with 14 bases separating them. CDR3 length: 15 amino acids.

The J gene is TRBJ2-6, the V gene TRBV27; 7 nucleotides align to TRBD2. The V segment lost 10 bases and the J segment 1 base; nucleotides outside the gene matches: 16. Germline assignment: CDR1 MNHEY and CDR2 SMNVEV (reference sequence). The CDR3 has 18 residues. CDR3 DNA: TGTGCCACTCTGGGGGAGGGAGGATCCGCGTCTGGGGCCAACGTCCTGACTTTC. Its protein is CATLGEGGSASGANVLTF.

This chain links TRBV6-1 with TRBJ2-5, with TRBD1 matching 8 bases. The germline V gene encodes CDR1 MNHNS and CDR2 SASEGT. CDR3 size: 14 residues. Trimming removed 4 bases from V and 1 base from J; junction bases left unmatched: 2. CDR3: CASSVDRGQETQYF. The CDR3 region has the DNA TGTGCCAGCAGTGTCGACAGGGGCCAAGAGACCCAGTACTTC.

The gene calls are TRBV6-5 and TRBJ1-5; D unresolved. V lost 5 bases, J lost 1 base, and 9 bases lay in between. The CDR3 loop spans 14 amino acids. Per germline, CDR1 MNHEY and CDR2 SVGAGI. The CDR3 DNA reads TGTGCCAGCAGTGAAGGGCAGAGCAATCAGCCCCAGCATTTT. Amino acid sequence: CASSEGQSNQPQHF.

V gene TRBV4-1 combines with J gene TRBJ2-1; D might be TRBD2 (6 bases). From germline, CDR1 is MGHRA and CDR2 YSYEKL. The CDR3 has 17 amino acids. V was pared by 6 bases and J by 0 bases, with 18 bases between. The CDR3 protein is CASSLPLARSSYNEQFF. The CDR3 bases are TGCGCCAGCAGTCTACCTCTAGCGCGAAGCTCCTACAATGAGCAGTTCTTC.

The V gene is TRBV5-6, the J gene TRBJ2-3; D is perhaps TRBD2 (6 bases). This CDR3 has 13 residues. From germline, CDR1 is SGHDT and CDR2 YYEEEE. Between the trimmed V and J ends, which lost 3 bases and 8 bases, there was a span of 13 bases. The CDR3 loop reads CASSSGVGGTQYF. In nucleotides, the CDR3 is TGTGCCAGCAGCTCGGGGGTGGGAGGTACGCAGTATTTT.

The CDR3 spells CASSTSRGRQETQYF. CDR3 bases: TGTGCCAGCAGCACCAGCAGGGGGCGTCAAGAGACCCAGTACTTC. The J gene is TRBJ2-5, the V gene TRBV11-2; 8 bases line up with TRBD1. Germline-derived CDR1 and CDR2 are SGHAT and FQNNGV. V dropped 5 bases and J dropped 2; count of bases not matched to a gene: 7. This CDR3 contains 15 residues.

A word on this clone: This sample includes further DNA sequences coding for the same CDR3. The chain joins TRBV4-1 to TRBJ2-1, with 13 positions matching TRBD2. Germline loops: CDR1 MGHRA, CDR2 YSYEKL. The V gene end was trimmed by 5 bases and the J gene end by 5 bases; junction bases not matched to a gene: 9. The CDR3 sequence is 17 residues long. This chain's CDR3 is CASSVQETSGRNNEQFF. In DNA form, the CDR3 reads TGCGCCAGCAGCGTTCAAGAGACTAGCGGGAGGAACAATGAGCAGTTCTTC.

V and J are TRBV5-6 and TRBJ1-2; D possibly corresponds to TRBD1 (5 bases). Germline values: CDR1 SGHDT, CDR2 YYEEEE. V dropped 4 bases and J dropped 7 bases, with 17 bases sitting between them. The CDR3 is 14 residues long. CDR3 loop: CASSVGTINIGYTF. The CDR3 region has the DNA TGTGCCAGCAGCGTCGGGACTATCAATATTGGCTACACCTTC.

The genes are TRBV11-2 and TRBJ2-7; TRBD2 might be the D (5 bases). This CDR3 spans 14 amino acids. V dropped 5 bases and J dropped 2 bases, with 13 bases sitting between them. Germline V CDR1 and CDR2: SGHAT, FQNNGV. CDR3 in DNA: TGTGCCAGCAGCCACCAGGACTTCGCCTACGAGCAGTACTTC. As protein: CASSHQDFAYEQYF.